This T cell receptor (beta chain) is drawn from a study of T cell responses to AZD1222 COVID-19 vaccine (dated by TCRdb to about 2021). For context, the study as a whole: Because spike-specific TCR depth and breadth did not differ between the two schedules, AZD1222 recipients who got a second dose at roughly 4 weeks were pooled with those who got a second dose at roughly 12 weeks. Trial participants were enrolled by age into 18-55, 56-69 and 70-plus year subgroups, with 148, 28 and 57 TCR-sequenced participants respectively. TCR sequencing covered approximately 230 trial participants: 200 to 220 given two doses of AZD1222 and some 25 given two doses of MenACWY control vaccine.

The CDR3 regions of human TCRbeta chains were analyzed by immunosequencing. The original pipeline was this. TCRs in the repertoires were compared against a reference library of SARS-CoV-2-specific TCRs that had been generated with the MIRA antigen-specificity platform. Breadth was defined as the fraction of unique TCRs that were SARS-CoV-2-associated. Depth was defined as the fraction of total T cells that were SARS-CoV-2-associated. Using the MIRA data, each spike-specific TCR was mapped to the spike region that the TCR reacts to and placed in a CD4 or CD8 class. Log10-transformed breadth and depth values were compared by one-way ANOVA with Sidak's multiple comparisons tests. TCRdb took over this immuneACCESS table, retaining in-frame rearrangements with V and J assigned. Such tables are incomplete; in checked studies, under half of the missing clones stem from an unresolved V gene, and the remainder is unexplained. From that table come the V and J calls and clone size; the DNA was used to work out D and trimming. This sample gives 100,000 to 150,000 clones in total; more than 80% of them show up just once. The ten largest account for 4.2% of the sample.

This clone has just a few counts. Its recognized antigen is unknown. Nothing much larger sits one base from this clone, and base qualities are not available. The germline V gene (reference sequence) gives CDR1 as LNHDA and CDR2 as SQIVND. V is trimmed back by 5 bases and J by 3 bases, and the junction contains 3 bases that no gene match accounts for. The CDR3 covers 13 residues, taking in both the cysteine and the phenylalanine. The only DNA kept is the CDR3, 39 bases in frame from the first base. The time point label on this specimen signifies: baseline before first vaccination. Vaccinee samples came from UK trials COV001 and COV002, including a single-blind randomized controlled phase 2/3 trial of AZD1222 (ChAdOx1 nCoV-19) in healthy adults. For TCRbeta chain sequencing, PBMC samples from trial participants were taken at day 0 and at day 28 after the second dose. Overall study results and their limits: Participants were mostly white British, with more females than males. The authors suggested clonal diversity may have been underestimated. After two AZD1222 doses, both the breadth and the depth of spike-specific TCRs were significantly higher than at day 0 and than in MenACWY recipients. The vaccine-associated CD4 TCRs covered the entire spike protein, and the dominant responses fell in regions 160-218 and 743-854. Because no day 14 peak-response samples were available, repertoires were characterized only after the peak T cell response. Conclusions about previously exposed vaccinees were limited because only six AZD1222 recipients were SARS-CoV-2 seropositive at baseline. Reportedly, almost half of the unique spike-specific TCRs recognized epitopes lying outside the regions that are mutated in the B.1.351 and B.1.1.7 variants. The 56-69-year group was small, and its depth increase did not reach significance, likely because of low power.

The sequenced sample was peripheral blood, obtained on day 0 of AZD1222 vaccination. Rearrangement joined TRBV19 to TRBJ2-7; 8 nucleotides in the junction match TRBD2. The sequence was obtained from an adult in good health. The CDR3 is CASSRGRYYEQYF. The DNA sequence is given as TGTGCCAGTAGTCGCGGGAGGTACTACGAGCAGTACTTC.